This T cell receptor (beta chain) was sequenced for a study of blood T cell repertoires in COVID-19. Across the whole study: T cells, B-cell-depleted T cells, or PBMCs supplied cDNA or gDNA.

Using immunoSEQ multiplex PCR, the repertoire was profiled, and TCRdb retains in-frame clones only, with some absent. The sample shows roughly 220,000 clones, around 84% of them seen only once. Adults between roughly 18 and 89 years of age took part from 20 to 25 US areas. Cohorts were assigned according to the clinical history that participants reported. The recovered donors of Cohort 3 showed two negative PCRs, clearance, or symptom resolution. Trimming pared 4 bases from V and 1 base from J, leaving 14 bases between. CDR1 and CDR2 from the germline V gene are KGHSH and LQKENI. There are 15 residues in the CDR3.

This TCR derives from a woman in her forties who had recovered from COVID-19. This chain uses TRBV18 with TRBJ2-7; D might be TRBD2 (6 bases). The sample taken for sequencing was PBMCs or T cells enriched from blood (not recorded which). The CDR3, as DNA: TGTGCCAGCTCACTCGACGGAGCGGGTTCCTACGAGCAGTACTTC. Protein: CASSLDGAGSYEQYF.